This T cell receptor (beta chain) originates from a study of T cells in Graves' hyperthyroidism and ophthalmopathy. On the study more broadly: Peripheral blood sampling occurred at initial diagnosis, before any treatment. General observations from the study: Progression to ophthalmopathy was predicted a median of roughly 6.8 months early. Most thyroid clonotypes expanded above 0.001 were also detected in blood.

Germline V gene data show CDR1 as LGHDT and CDR2 as YNNKEL (reference sequence). Trimming took off 2 bases at V and 7 bases at J, with 21 bases between the two ends. The CDR3 covers 18 residues. The source material, RNA transcripts, was used to amplify TCR beta CDR3 regions. TCR CDR3 regions were first amplified by RT-PCR with HTBI primers. TCRdb itself ran the multiplex PCR reads through MiXCR, one entry per CDR3 protein. Seen here are fewer than 650,000 distinct CDR3 sequences, about 14% observed once, and the top ten hold 7% to 9%. Details on this clonotype: No antigen is known for it.

Out of less than 12 ml of fresh peripheral blood came the PBMCs. The sequenced sample consisted of blood. The TCR sequence derives from a woman younger than 30 with Graves' ophthalmopathy. This sequence joins TRBV3-1 and TRBJ1-6; D unclear. CDR3 bases: TGTGCCAGCAGCCAAAGTAGCCGTGGACCCTGGGGAAATTCACCCCTCCACTTT. Encoded protein: CASSQSSRGPWGNSPLHF.